This T cell receptor (beta chain) was profiled in a study of T cells in Graves' hyperthyroidism and ophthalmopathy. Turning to the study itself: Specimen type is peripheral blood, collected at initial diagnosis prior to any treatment.

Diagnosis relied on clinical symptoms, serum thyroxine and TRAb, thyroid ultrasound and orbital computed tomography. What was amplified from RNA transcripts were TCR beta CDR3 regions. With the HTBI primer set, the TCR CDR3 went through a first round of RT-PCR. TCRdb independently ran MiXCR on the multiplex PCR reads; one entry per CDR3 protein. The sample shows around 270,000 distinct CDR3 sequences, approximately 18% of them seen only once. This CDR3 region has 15 residues. V lost 0 bases and J lost 0, with 10 bases in between. Germline V lookup: CDR1 DFQATT, CDR2 SNEGSKA (reference sequence). The source of this sequence is a man between 50 and 59 years old with Graves' ophthalmopathy. The genes are TRBV20-1 and TRBJ2-3; TRBD2 is a possible D gene (6 bases). Sequenced sample: blood. Written as DNA, the CDR3 is TGCAGTGCTAGAGATGTGCGGGAAAGCACAGATACGCAGTATTTT. This gives the protein CSARDVRESTDTQYF.